Listed here are 28 T cell receptor beta chains from one sample, sequenced in a study of cytomegalovirus exposure and HLA in healthy donors. With 60 Vbeta and 13 Jbeta primers, the PCR was carried out. The repertoire was sequenced with immunoSEQ multiplex PCR; TCRdb's copy has only in-frame clones and lacks some. The sample table includes approximately 79,000 clones. Sequencing was done on a sample of PBMCs. These TCRs come from a boy younger than 18 in good health and CMV-seronegative.

The rearrangement links TRBV5-5 to TRBJ1-2; D gene unclear. V was trimmed by 1 base and J by 13 bases, leaving 14 bases between them. Germline assignment: CDR1 SGHKS and CDR2 YYEKEE (reference sequence). There are 12 residues in the CDR3. In nucleotides, the CDR3 is TGTGCCAGCAGCTTGAAATCCCCGGTTGGCACCTTC. Translating it yields CASSLKSPVGTF.

This chain links TRBV19 with TRBJ2-5; 11 bases match TRBD2. The CDR3 is 17 residues long. Germline-derived CDR1 and CDR2 are LNHDA and SQIVND (reference sequence). V trimming: 3 bases; J trimming: 0 bases; junction bases outside the gene matches: 6. CDR3 in amino acids: CASSISLAGGYQETQYF. The CDR3 bases are TGTGCCAGTAGTATCAGCCTAGCGGGGGGATACCAAGAGACCCAGTACTTC. Full variable domain (outside the CDR3, taken from reference TRBV19 and TRBJ2-5): DGGITQSPKYLFRKEGQNVTLSCEQNLNHDAMYWYRQDPGQGLRLIYYSQIVNDFQKGDIAEGYSVSREKKESFPLTVTSAQKNPTAFYLCASSISLAGGYQETQYFGPGTRLLVL.

V gene TRBV18 combines with J gene TRBJ1-4; D gene ambiguous. Deletions cut 4 bases from V and 5 bases from J, with 14 bases between. From germline, CDR1 is KGHSH and CDR2 LQKENI. The CDR3 extends over 15 amino acids. The CDR3 nucleotides read TGTGCCAGCTCACTCTATAAGCAGGAAAATGAAAAACTGTTTTTT. It translates to CASSLYKQENEKLFF.

CDR3 nucleotides: TGTGCCAGCTCACGGCGGGACAGGGAGGGGTATGGCTACACCTTC. Its protein product is CASSRRDREGYGYTF. V usage is TRBV18 and J usage is TRBJ1-2, with 9 bases lining up with TRBD1. Unmatched junction bases numbered 8, after V lost 4 bases and J lost 5 bases. This CDR3 is built from 15 residues. CDR1 KGHSH and CDR2 LQKENI come from the germline V gene.

The chain joins TRBV4-1 to TRBJ2-3; maybe TRBD2 (6 bases). The CDR3 runs 15 residues. V lost 4 bases to trimming and J lost 1 base, with 12 bases between them. From germline, CDR1 is MGHRA and CDR2 YSYEKL. The CDR3 loop reads CASSPVTRGTDTQYF. CDR3 DNA: TGCGCCAGCAGCCCCGTGACTAGAGGCACAGATACGCAGTATTTT.

The genes are TRBV9 and TRBJ1-6; D is perhaps TRBD1 (6 bases). The V and J ends lost 3 bases and 9 bases respectively, with 22 bases between them. CDR1 is SGDLS and CDR2 is YYNGEE in the germline V gene. CDR3 length equals 17 residues. For the CDR3, the DNA is TGTGCCAGCAGCGCCCTTTCAGGGGAGTTGGGACGTTCACCCCTCCACTTT. Translated, it gives CASSALSGELGRSPLHF.

The DNA of the CDR3 is TGTGCCAGTAGTTGGTCTCAAGCGGGAGTGGATGAGCAGTTCTTC. This codes for CASSWSQAGVDEQFF. This chain joins TRBV19 and TRBJ2-1; 8 nucleotides agree with TRBD2. V gave up 5 bases and J gave up 8 bases; unmatched junction bases: 11. The CDR3 sequence is 15 residues long. Looked up from germline, CDR1 is LNHDA and CDR2 is SQIVND (reference sequence).

The rearrangement uses TRBV7-2 and TRBJ2-1; no definite D call. V lost 5 bases, J lost 8 bases, and 16 bases lay in between. CDR1 and CDR2 from the germline V gene are SGHTA and FQGNSA. CDR3 length: 14 amino acids. The CDR3 reads CASSLLFQADEQFF. The DNA for the CDR3 is TGTGCCAGCAGCCTCCTTTTTCAGGCCGATGAGCAGTTCTTC.

J is TRBJ2-3 and V is TRBV25-1, with D possibly being TRBD2 (6 bases). V gave up 2 bases and J gave up 3 bases, with 12 bases separating them. The CDR3 is made up of 15 amino acids. From germline, CDR1 is MGHDK and CDR2 SYGVNS. This CDR3 is CASSEPGLSTDTQYF. The CDR3 DNA sequence: TGTGCCAGCAGTGAACCGGGACTTTCTACAGATACGCAGTATTTT.

The chain carries TRBV4-1 and TRBJ2-3, with 13 bases fitting TRBD2. Germline values: CDR1 MGHRA, CDR2 YSYEKL. The ends lost 3 bases at V and 1 base at J; junction bases unmatched: 10. The CDR3 covers 19 residues. CDR3 residues: CASSQPLAGGPVGTDTQYF. The CDR3 bases are TGCGCCAGCAGCCAGCCACTAGCGGGAGGGCCGGTAGGCACAGATACGCAGTATTTT.

The J gene is TRBJ2-5, the V gene TRBV4-3; 11 bases are shared with TRBD2. The DNA end is a closer match to TRBJ2-7, so the J assignment may be wrong. Germline V gene lookup returns CDR1 LGHNA and CDR2 YSLEER. The CDR3 is 13 residues long. CDR3 region: CASSPGLADEQYF. CDR3 sequence (DNA): TGCGCCAGCAGCCCGGGACTAGCGGACGAGCAGTACTTC.

The V and J genes are TRBV6-1 and TRBJ2-4; D possibly corresponds to TRBD1 (6 bases). The V gene lost 6 bases and the J gene lost 8 bases, with 14 bases spanning the gap. CDR1 is MNHNS and CDR2 is SASEGT in the germline V gene. There are 13 residues in the CDR3. CDR3 region: CASRTSGQDIQYF. In DNA, the CDR3 is TGTGCCAGCAGGACTTCGGGACAAGACATTCAGTACTTC.

This chain uses TRBV18 with TRBJ1-2; 10 bases fit TRBD1. Losses at the gene ends were 6 bases for V and 3 bases for J; bases not matched to a gene: 10. The CDR3 is 16 amino acids. CDR1 and CDR2 (germline): KGHSH, LQKENI. The CDR3 bases are TGTGCCAGCTCCCCCGGGACAGGGGAAGGAGACTATGGCTACACCTTC. It specifies CASSPGTGEGDYGYTF.

The gene calls are TRBV15 and TRBJ2-5; no firm D call. The CDR3 contains 13 residues. Trimming removed 1 base from V and 3 bases from J, with 6 bases in between. Germline V gene lookup returns CDR1 LNHNV and CDR2 YYDKDF (reference sequence). CDR3 coding DNA: TGTGCCACCAGCAGAGTCCTCGAAGAGACCCAGTACTTC. Amino acids: CATSRVLEETQYF.

The chain links TRBV7-9 to TRBJ2-7; 12 bases match TRBD1. The CDR3 runs to 14 residues. Trimming cost V 6 bases and J 9 bases; bases outside gene matches: 9. CDR1 is SEHNR, CDR2 FQNEAQ, per germline (reference sequence). CDR3 sequence reads: CASRLGQGAGRQYF. In DNA, the CDR3 is TGTGCCAGCAGACTGGGACAGGGGGCTGGGCGGCAGTACTTC.

The chain has TRBV7-9 and TRBJ1-2; tentatively, D is TRBD1 (5 bases). CDR1 is SEHNR and CDR2 is FQNEAQ in the germline V gene (reference sequence). There are 14 residues in the CDR3. V was clipped by 5 bases and J by 6 bases, with 16 bases between them. The CDR3, as DNA: TGTGCCAGCAGCCGCATCCCGGGGGGTGATGGCTACACCTTC. Translation gives CASSRIPGGDGYTF.

The chain links TRBV29-1 to TRBJ1-1, with D tentatively TRBD1 (6 bases). From germline, CDR1 is SQVTM and CDR2 ANQGSEA. V dropped 4 bases and J dropped 4 bases, with 13 bases sitting between them. This CDR3 comprises 13 residues. The chain's CDR3 is CSVGQGLSTEAFF. The CDR3 nucleotides are TGCAGCGTTGGTCAGGGGCTTTCCACTGAAGCTTTCTTT.

The J gene is TRBJ1-4, the V gene TRBV30; D gene ambiguous. CDR3 length: 17 amino acids. CDR1 GTSNPN and CDR2 SVGIG come from the germline V gene (reference sequence). With 2 bases removed from V and 4 bases from J, the gap between germline ends came to 20 bases. The CDR3 DNA is TGTGCCTGGAGTCTTAATCCCGGGTCCCATTTTAATGAAAAACTGTTTTTT. Its translation is CAWSLNPGSHFNEKLFF. Supplemented by reference TRBV30 and TRBJ1-4, the full variable domain reads SQTIHQWPATLVQPVGSPLSLECTVEGTSNPNLYWYRQAAGRGLQLLFYSVGIGQISSEVPQNLSASRPQDRQFILSSKKLLLSDSGFYLCAWSLNPGSHFNEKLFFGSGTQLSVL.

This chain links TRBV4-1 with TRBJ2-2; 12 bases line up with TRBD2. V lost 6 bases to trimming and J lost 6 bases; unmatched junction nucleotides: 8. Germline-derived CDR1 and CDR2 are MGHRA and YSYEKL. The CDR3 covers 16 residues. As DNA, the CDR3 is TGCGCCAGCAGTCTAGCGGGGGGGCCACGTGCCGGGGAGCTGTTTTTT. As protein: CASSLAGGPRAGELFF.

This chain connects TRBV5-4 to TRBJ2-6; TRBD1 matches 9 bases. V shed 4 bases and J 2 bases; nucleotides not matched to a gene: 1. CDR1 and CDR2 from the germline V gene are SGHNT and YYREEE (reference sequence). This CDR3 has 15 residues. Here the CDR3 reads CASSRTGAGANVLTF. The CDR3 DNA follows: TGTGCCAGCAGCCGGACAGGGGCTGGGGCCAACGTCCTGACTTTC.

The chain joins TRBV30 to TRBJ1-2, with TRBD1 matching 8 bases. In germline, CDR1 is GTSNPN, CDR2 SVGIG (reference sequence). The ends lost 3 bases at V and 0 bases at J; junction bases unmatched: 6. The CDR3 runs 15 residues. The CDR3 DNA reads as TGTGCCTGGAGCGTCCAGGGGGCGACTAACTATGGCTACACCTTC. It specifies CAWSVQGATNYGYTF.

The chain has TRBV30 and TRBJ1-1; D is ambiguous. This CDR3 has 14 amino acids. V gave up 3 bases and J gave up 1 base, with 12 bases separating them. Germline V gives CDR1 GTSNPN, CDR2 SVGIG (reference sequence). The CDR3 sequence is CAWRRIPRNTEAFF. CDR3 coding DNA: TGTGCCTGGAGGCGCATCCCAAGGAACACTGAAGCTTTCTTT.

The chain combines TRBV2 with TRBJ1-4; the D gene is possibly TRBD1 (6 bases). V lost 7 bases and J 8 bases, leaving 11 bases between the germline ends. The V gene's germline CDR1 is SNHLY and CDR2 FYNNEI. The CDR3 consists of 12 residues. Here the CDR3 reads CASIYRDEKLFF. CDR3 nucleotide sequence: TGTGCCAGCATCTACAGGGACGAAAAACTGTTTTTT.

The genes are TRBV19 and TRBJ2-4; weak D call: TRBD2 (6 bases). The CDR3 covers 15 residues. Trimming left V 5 bases short and J 0 bases short, with 11 bases between. Per the germline V gene, CDR1 is LNHDA and CDR2 is SQIVND (reference sequence). CDR3 amino acids: CASSRGLIAKNIQYF. The CDR3 DNA reads TGTGCCAGTAGTCGGGGACTGATAGCCAAAAACATTCAGTACTTC.

This chain joins TRBV6-1 and TRBJ2-3, with 7 bases fitting TRBD1. With 8 bases clipped from V and 1 base from J, the junction kept 9 bases outside the gene matches. CDR3 length equals 15 residues. The V gene's germline CDR1 is MNHNS and CDR2 SASEGT. The chain's CDR3 is CASGTDRKGTDTQYF. The DNA of the CDR3 is TGTGCCAGCGGAACGGACAGGAAAGGCACAGATACGCAGTATTTT.

The chain couples TRBV30 to TRBJ2-3; D gene unclear. Per germline, CDR1 GTSNPN and CDR2 SVGIG (reference sequence). The CDR3 totals 10 residues. V dropped 4 bases and J dropped 6 bases, with 5 bases sitting between them. CDR3 bases: TGTGCCTGGAAGAGGGATACGCAGTATTTT. The encoded protein is CAWKRDTQYF. Full variable domain (rest looked up from reference TRBV30 and TRBJ2-3): SQTIHQWPATLVQPVGSPLSLECTVEGTSNPNLYWYRQAAGRGLQLLFYSVGIGQISSEVPQNLSASRPQDRQFILSSKKLLLSDSGFYLCAWKRDTQYFGPGTRLTVL.

The V and J genes are TRBV7-6 and TRBJ2-7; possible D gene TRBD1, 5 bases. The V end lost 2 bases, the J end lost 5 bases, and 13 bases lay between the germline ends. From germline, CDR1 is SGHVS and CDR2 FNYEAQ. The CDR3 has 14 residues. The CDR3 spells CASSLSPGNDEQYF. The CDR3, as DNA: TGTGCCAGCAGCTTATCCCCAGGGAACGACGAGCAGTACTTC.

The chain recombines TRBV4-1 with TRBJ2-7, with 10 bases matching TRBD1. Losses at the gene ends were 1 base for V and 6 bases for J; bases not matched to a gene: 12. Germline V gives CDR1 MGHRA, CDR2 YSYEKL. The CDR3 consists of 17 residues. The CDR3 is CASSQVARDRGQGEQYF. DNA of the CDR3: TGCGCCAGCAGCCAAGTCGCCCGGGACAGGGGTCAGGGCGAGCAGTACTTC.